The 18 T cell receptor beta chains in this list originate from one sample, sequenced in a study of cytomegalovirus exposure and HLA in healthy donors. With 60 Vbeta and 13 Jbeta primers, the PCR was carried out. Measured with immunoSEQ multiplex PCR; TCRdb has only the in-frame clones, and not every one. The sample records about 120,000 clones, approximately 9.4% being singletons. The specimen sequenced was PBMCs. These receptors originate from a man between 25 and 39 years old in good health and CMV-seronegative.

This chain uses TRBV2 with TRBJ2-5; D not certain. Trimming stripped 7 bases from V and 1 base from J, with 10 bases between. This CDR3 has 13 residues. Germline V gives CDR1 SNHLY, CDR2 FYNNEI. Here the CDR3 DNA reads TGTGCCAGCAACGTTGGCAGCCAAGAGACCCAGTACTTC. It translates to CASNVGSQETQYF.

The chain joins TRBV30 to TRBJ1-1; D may be TRBD1 (5 bases). V was trimmed by 5 bases and J by 1 base, leaving 11 bases between them. The germline V gene encodes CDR1 GTSNPN and CDR2 SVGIG (reference sequence). The CDR3 runs 13 residues. The CDR3 DNA sequence: TGTGCCTGGGGCTCGGGGGAGAACACTGAAGCTTTCTTT. Its protein product is CAWGSGENTEAFF.

The chain uses TRBV27 and TRBJ2-7; 7 nucleotides align to TRBD2. CDR3 length: 15 residues. The trim removed 3 bases at V and 2 bases at J, leaving 7 bases unmatched. The germline V gene encodes CDR1 MNHEY and CDR2 SMNVEV (reference sequence). The CDR3 loop is CASSLQAGFPYEQYF. The CDR3 DNA is TGTGCCAGCAGTTTGCAAGCGGGGTTCCCCTACGAGCAGTACTTC.

The chain is built from TRBV7-8 and TRBJ1-1; TRBD1 matches 9 bases. Germline CDR1 SGHVS, CDR2 FQNEAQ. The junction had 4 bases not matched to a gene; V was cut back by 4 bases and J by 1 base. The CDR3 is 15 amino acids. CDR3 sequence (DNA): TGTGCCAGCAGCTCTTCGACAGGGGGGAACACTGAAGCTTTCTTT. This translates into CASSSSTGGNTEAFF.

The chain joins TRBV5-6 to TRBJ2-1; 9 nucleotides align to TRBD2. CDR3 length: 14 residues. CDR1 and CDR2 (germline): SGHDT, YYEEEE. Trimming at V came to 4 bases and at J to 1 base, leaving 0 bases not matched to a gene. The CDR3 DNA sequence: TGTGCCAGCAGCGGACTAGCGTCCTACAATGAGCAGTTCTTC. Encoded protein: CASSGLASYNEQFF.

V and J are TRBV6-6 and TRBJ2-3; TRBD2 matches 8 bases. V dropped 2 bases and J dropped 1; count of bases not matched to a gene: 2. This CDR3 is built from 15 residues. Germline assignment: CDR1 MNHNY and CDR2 SVGAGI (reference sequence). CDR3 residues: CASSYGTSRTDTQYF. CDR3 sequence (DNA): TGTGCCAGCAGTTACGGGACTAGTCGCACAGATACGCAGTATTTT.

This clone was detected only a few times. The chain couples TRBV6-1 to TRBJ1-2, with 8 positions matching TRBD1. The CDR3 consists of 15 residues. Germline V gene sequence: CDR1 MNHNS, CDR2 SASEGT. After removal of 1 base from V and 7 bases from J, the junction contained 8 bases not matched to a gene. The CDR3 protein is CASSEVGRGLGGYTF. The CDR3 DNA sequence: TGTGCCAGCAGTGAAGTTGGCAGGGGGCTTGGTGGCTACACCTTC.

The genes are TRBV6-6 and TRBJ1-1; maybe TRBD1 (5 bases). The germline V gene encodes CDR1 MNHNY and CDR2 SVGAGI (reference sequence). CDR3 length: 12 residues. Trimming removed 10 bases at V and 6 bases at J, with 15 bases between. CDR3 DNA: TGTGCCACCACGGGGGTGGGGGCTGAAGCTTTCTTT. It translates to CATTGVGAEAFF.

This clone has only a few counts. The gene calls are TRBV2 and TRBJ2-5; the D gene is possibly TRBD1 (5 bases). This CDR3 has 13 amino acids. The germline CDR1 and CDR2 sequences are SNHLY and FYNNEI. V lost 6 bases and J 0 bases, leaving 8 bases between the germline ends. CDR3 residues: CASSKGNQETQYF. CDR3 nucleotide sequence: TGTGCCAGCAGCAAGGGGAACCAAGAGACCCAGTACTTC.

This clone has just a few counts. The V and J genes are TRBV7-2 and TRBJ1-1; D not resolved. The CDR3 loop spans 13 amino acids. Deletions cut 4 bases from V and 1 base from J, with 7 bases between. The germline CDR1 and CDR2 sequences are SGHTA and FQGNSA. Written as DNA, the CDR3 is TGTGCCAGCAGCTCGTATCGGAACACTGAAGCTTTCTTT. This gives the protein CASSSYRNTEAFF.

The genes are TRBV5-6 and TRBJ2-3, with TRBD2 identical over 11 bases. The CDR3 has 17 residues. Germline CDR1 SGHDT, CDR2 YYEEEE. Trimming at V came to 3 bases and at J to 2 bases, leaving 8 bases not matched to a gene. The CDR3 DNA sequence: TGTGCCAGCAGCTGGGGGACTAGCGGAACATACACAGATACGCAGTATTTT. Amino acids: CASSWGTSGTYTDTQYF.

This clone came up a few times. The chain recombines TRBV28 with TRBJ2-7; 8 nucleotides line up with TRBD1. This CDR3 region has 14 residues. Germline CDR1 MDHEN, CDR2 SYDVKM. V dropped 4 bases and J dropped 3; count of bases not matched to a gene: 5. The CDR3, as DNA: TGTGCCAGCAGTTCGCAGACAGGGGACTACGAGCAGTACTTC. This encodes CASSSQTGDYEQYF.

This chain links TRBV7-9 with TRBJ2-6; D remains unclear. The CDR3 has 15 residues. Germline V gene data show CDR1 as SEHNR and CDR2 as FQNEAQ (reference sequence). Between the trimmed V and J ends, which lost 5 bases and 2 bases, there was a span of 10 bases. CDR3 in amino acids: CASSTAEAGANVLTF. The CDR3 DNA follows: TGTGCCAGCAGCACCGCAGAAGCTGGGGCCAACGTCCTGACTTTC.

This clone came up a few times. The chain is built from TRBV7-8 and TRBJ2-7; 7 nucleotides match TRBD2. The CDR3 spans 16 residues. From germline, CDR1 is SGHVS and CDR2 FQNEAQ. V lost 4 bases to trimming and J lost 0 bases; unmatched junction nucleotides: 9. For the CDR3, the DNA is TGTGCCAGCAGCTCACTTAGACTAGCCTCCTCCTACGAGCAGTACTTC. Its protein product is CASSSLRLASSYEQYF.

J is TRBJ2-2 and V is TRBV28, with D perhaps TRBD2 (6 bases). The CDR3 is 15 amino acids. V shed 6 bases and J shed 5 bases, with 16 bases lying between them. Germline V gene data show CDR1 as MDHEN and CDR2 as SYDVKM. CDR3 coding DNA: TGTGCCAGCAGGCCGGGACTCACTGCTACCGGGGAGCTGTTTTTT. Translating it yields CASRPGLTATGELFF.

In its sample, this clone was seen a few times. The V gene is TRBV5-6, the J gene TRBJ2-7, with 10 bases identical to TRBD1. Germline V gene lookup returns CDR1 SGHDT and CDR2 YYEEEE. The CDR3 loop spans 16 amino acids. Trimming cost V 0 bases and J 3 bases; bases outside gene matches: 6. The DNA for the CDR3 is TGTGCCAGCAGCTTGGGTTCCGACAGGGGGCTCTACGAGCAGTACTTC. It encodes CASSLGSDRGLYEQYF.

This clone turned up a few times. This chain joins TRBV6-5 and TRBJ2-7; D call uncertain. Germline-derived CDR1 and CDR2 are MNHEY and SVGAGI. The CDR3 runs 13 residues. Trimming left V 2 bases short and J 7 bases short, with 12 bases between. CDR3 sequence reads: CASSYRLEREQYF. In DNA, the CDR3 is TGTGCCAGCAGTTACCGGCTAGAAAGGGAGCAGTACTTC.

The gene calls are TRBV12-5 and TRBJ1-1; D not certain. The germline CDR1 and CDR2 sequences are LGHNT and FRNRAP. Trimming shortened V by 2 bases and J by 1 base, and 26 bases separated the two germline ends. The CDR3 loop spans 20 amino acids. The CDR3 region is CASGLPIHQIRQTPNTEAFF. The CDR3 nucleotides read TGTGCTAGTGGTTTGCCCATCCACCAGATTCGTCAGACACCGAACACTGAAGCTTTCTTT. Looking up the rest from reference TRBV12-5 and TRBJ1-1 gives the full variable domain: DARVTQTPRHKVTEMGQEVTMRCQPILGHNTVFWYRQTMMQGLELLAYFRNRAPLDDSGMPKDRFSAEMPDATLATLKIQPSEPRDSAVYFCASGLPIHQIRQTPNTEAFFGQGTRLTVV.